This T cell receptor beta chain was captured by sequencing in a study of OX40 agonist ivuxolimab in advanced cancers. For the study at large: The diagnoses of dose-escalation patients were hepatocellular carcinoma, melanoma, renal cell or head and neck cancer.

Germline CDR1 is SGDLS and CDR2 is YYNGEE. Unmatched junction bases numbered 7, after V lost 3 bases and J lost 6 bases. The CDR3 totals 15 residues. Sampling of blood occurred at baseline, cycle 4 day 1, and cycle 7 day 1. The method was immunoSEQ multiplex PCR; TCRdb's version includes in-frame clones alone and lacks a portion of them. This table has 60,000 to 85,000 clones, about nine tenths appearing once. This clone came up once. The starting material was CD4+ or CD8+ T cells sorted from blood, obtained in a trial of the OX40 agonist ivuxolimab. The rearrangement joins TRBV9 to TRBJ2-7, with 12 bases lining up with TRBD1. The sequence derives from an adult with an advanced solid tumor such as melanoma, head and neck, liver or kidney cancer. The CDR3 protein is CASSGPGQGALEQYF. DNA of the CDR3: TGTGCCAGCAGCGGACCGGGACAGGGGGCCCTCGAGCAGTACTTC. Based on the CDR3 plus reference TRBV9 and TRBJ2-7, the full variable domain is DSGVTQTPKHLITATGQRVTLRCSPRSGDLSVYWYQQSLDQGLQFLIQYYNGEERAKGNILERFSAQQFPDLHSELNLSSLELGDSALYFCASSGPGQGALEQYFGPGTRLTVT.